These 4 T cell receptor beta chains originate from one sample sequenced in a study of cytomegalovirus exposure and HLA in healthy donors. Use of 60 Vbeta and 13 Jbeta primers characterized the PCR. Sequenced by immunoSEQ multiplex PCR; TCRdb stores in-frame clones only, minus some. Among about 120,000 clones listed, roughly 77% were seen once. The sample was PBMCs. The receptors shown here come from a middle-aged man in good health and CMV-seronegative.

The V call is TRBV5-1, the J call TRBJ2-7; 9 bases map to TRBD1. The CDR3 contains 14 residues. Germline CDR1 reads SGHRS; CDR2 reads YFSETQ. After removal of 0 bases from V and 7 bases from J, the junction contained 5 bases not matched to a gene. The CDR3: CASSLEGQGFEQYF. CDR3 in DNA: TGCGCCAGCAGCTTGGAGGGACAGGGTTTTGAGCAGTACTTC.

The V and J genes are TRBV4-2 and TRBJ2-7; 8 bases match TRBD1. CDR3 size: 14 residues. V gave up 3 bases and J gave up 7 bases; unmatched junction bases: 8. Per germline, CDR1 LGHNA and CDR2 YNFKEQ. CDR3 residues: CASSHPGGLREQYF. The CDR3 nucleotides are TGTGCCAGCAGCCATCCAGGGGGCCTAAGGGAGCAGTACTTC.

The rearrangement links TRBV7-9 to TRBJ2-3; 8 nucleotides align to TRBD2. Germline values: CDR1 SEHNR, CDR2 FQNEAQ (reference sequence). Losses at the gene ends were 0 bases for V and 1 base for J; bases not matched to a gene: 0. The CDR3 spans 15 residues. The CDR3 sequence is CASSLASGGTDTQYF. CDR3 in DNA: TGTGCCAGCAGCTTAGCTAGCGGGGGCACAGATACGCAGTATTTT.

The J gene is TRBJ1-4, the V gene TRBV27; 7 bases are shared with TRBD1. The CDR3 has 13 amino acids. CDR1 is MNHEY and CDR2 is SMNVEV in the germline V gene (reference sequence). With 7 bases clipped from V and 4 bases from J, the junction kept 3 bases outside the gene matches. CDR3 in amino acids: CASTGGINEKLFF. As DNA, the CDR3 is TGTGCCAGCACAGGGGGGATTAATGAAAAACTGTTTTTT.